A selection of T cell receptor beta chains follows, all from one sample in a study of shared clonotypes between healthy human individuals. The data were produced by immunoSEQ multiplex PCR, yet TCRdb's version contains in-frame clones alone and is incomplete. The sample carries about 1,800,000 clones, roughly 94% recorded once. Sequencing was done on a sample of naive CD8+ T cells sorted from blood. Receptor source: a man younger than 35 in good health. Both conserved end residues are part of each CDR3. The order of the fields is V gene, D gene, J gene, clone size, CDR3 protein, CDR3 DNA. D genes are given only for firm matches. A row's size may be missing; if present it is once, few, many or a size class.

>TRBV4-1|.|TRBJ2-2|.
CASSQAGRETGELFF
TGCGCCAGCAGCCAAGCCGGCAGGGAGACCGGGGAGCTGTTTTTT
>TRBV30|TRBD2|TRBJ2-2|once
CAWSVRSGGYTGELFF
TGTGCCTGGAGTGTACGTAGCGGGGGTTACACCGGGGAGCTGTTTTTT
>TRBV6-1|TRBD2|TRBJ2-7|.
CASSGLAGGYEQYF
TGTGCCAGCAGCGGACTAGCGGGAGGGTACGAGCAGTACTTC
>TRBV23-1|.|TRBJ1-2|.
CASSQSNLGGTQDYTF
TGCGCCAGCAGTCAATCGAATTTAGGTGGGACACAAGACTACACCTTC
>TRBV6-5|.|TRBJ2-2|.
CASSYSVRDTGELFF
TGTGCCAGCAGTTACTCGGTGAGAGACACCGGGGAGCTGTTTTTT
>TRBV28|.|TRBJ2-1|.
CASGIVGAYNEQFF
TGTGCCAGCGGGATAGTAGGCGCCTACAATGAGCAGTTCTTC
>TRBV6-5|.|TRBJ2-7|.
CASSYNPDSSEQYF
TGTGCCAGCAGTTACAACCCCGACAGCTCCGAGCAGTACTTC
>TRBV11-1|TRBD1|TRBJ2-3|.
CASSFETGGEKSTDTQYF
TGTGCCAGCAGCTTTGAGACAGGGGGCGAAAAAAGCACAGATACGCAGTATTTT
>TRBV7-2|TRBD2|TRBJ2-1|.
CASSLLAGVVNEQFF
TGTGCCAGCAGCTTACTAGCGGGAGTAGTCAATGAGCAGTTCTTC
>TRBV6-5|.|TRBJ1-1|.
CASSYRGGTEAFF
TGTGCCAGCAGTTACAGGGGGGGGACTGAAGCTTTCTTT
>TRBV4-1|.|TRBJ1-6|.
CASSQDSSPLHF
TGCGCCAGCAGCCAAGACAGTTCACCCCTCCACTTT
>TRBV30|.|TRBJ2-6|.
CAWRWGANVLTF
TGTGCCTGGAGATGGGGGGCCAACGTCCTGACTTTC